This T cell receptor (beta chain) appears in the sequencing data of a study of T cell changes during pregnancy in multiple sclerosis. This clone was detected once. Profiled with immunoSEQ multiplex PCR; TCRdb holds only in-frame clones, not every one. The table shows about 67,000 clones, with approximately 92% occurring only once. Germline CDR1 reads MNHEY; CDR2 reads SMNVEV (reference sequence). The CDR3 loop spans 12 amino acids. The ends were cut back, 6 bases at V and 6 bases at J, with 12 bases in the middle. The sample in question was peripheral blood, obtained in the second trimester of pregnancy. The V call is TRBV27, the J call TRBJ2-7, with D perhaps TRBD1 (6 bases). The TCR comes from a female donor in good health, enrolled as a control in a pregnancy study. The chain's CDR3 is CASSQTGSEQYF. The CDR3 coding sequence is TGTGCCAGCAGCCAAACAGGGTCCGAGCAGTACTTC.